Detailed here is one T cell receptor beta chain. Its cognate antigen is unknown. The source of the sample is a study of blood T cells in healthy people across ages. Broader study findings: There were more naive CD4+ cells and higher diversity in long-lived donors than in aged donors.

With 0 bases removed from V and 2 bases from J, the gap between germline ends came to 11 bases. The CDR3 is made up of 15 amino acids. CDR1 is LGHNA, CDR2 YSLEER, per germline. Drawing of peripheral blood yielded ten milliliters from each donor. Then a second PCR, running roughly 6 to 11 cycles, was carried out with a sample-barcoded 5' primer and a J-beta primer mix. TCRdb ran MiXCR on the 5' RACE reads and lists one entry per CDR3 protein. Of approximately 1,700,000 distinct CDR3 sequences in the sample, around 40% were seen once. The sequenced sample consisted of blood. This TCR came from a human donor in good health. The chain joins TRBV4-3 to TRBJ2-7; tentatively, D is TRBD1 (6 bases). The CDR3 DNA follows: TGCGCCAGCAGCCAAGAATCCGGGGACACCTACGAGCAGTACTTC. This encodes CASSQESGDTYEQYF.